This T cell receptor (beta chain) was recorded in a study of shared clonotypes between healthy human individuals. Overall study results and limits: Blood was the sole source, and tissue repertoires probably differ. Sharing across four donors was highest in naive CD4 (around 5%) and lowest in memory CD8 (approximately 0.4%).

Notes on this clone: Its antigen is not identified.

Germline assignment: CDR1 MGHRA and CDR2 YSYEKL. V was trimmed by 3 bases and J by 1 base, leaving 12 bases between them. This CDR3 spans 15 amino acids. Genomic DNA of each subset was evenly split across several immunoSEQ plates. Generated by immunoSEQ multiplex PCR, the TCRdb table keeps only in-frame clones and is missing some. The table records hundreds of thousands of clones, just under 97% of them present only once. Naive CD8 cells comprised CD45RO-negative, CCR7-positively selected cells, excluding terminally differentiated effector memory CD45RA+ cells. The sequence derives from a young woman in good health. Sequenced: naive CD8+ T cells sorted from blood. This chain joins TRBV4-1 and TRBJ1-1, with D maybe TRBD1 (5 bases). The CDR3 is CASSQADRSNTEAFF. The CDR3 region has the DNA TGCGCCAGCAGCCAGGCCGACAGATCGAACACTGAAGCTTTCTTT.